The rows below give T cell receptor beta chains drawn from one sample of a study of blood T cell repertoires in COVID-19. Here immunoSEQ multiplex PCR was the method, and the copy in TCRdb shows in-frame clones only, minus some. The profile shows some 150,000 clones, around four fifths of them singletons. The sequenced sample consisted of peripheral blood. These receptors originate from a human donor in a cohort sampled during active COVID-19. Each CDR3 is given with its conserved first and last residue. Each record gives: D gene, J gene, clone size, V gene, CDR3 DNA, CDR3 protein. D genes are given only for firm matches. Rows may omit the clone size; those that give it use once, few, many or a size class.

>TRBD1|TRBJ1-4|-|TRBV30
TGTGCCTGGAGCCGGACAGGGGAATGGGAAAAACTGTTTTTT
CAWSRTGEWEKLFF
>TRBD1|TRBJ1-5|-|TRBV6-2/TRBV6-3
TGTGCCAGCAGTCCGACAGGGGGGGTACAGCCCCAGCATTTT
CASSPTGGVQPQHF
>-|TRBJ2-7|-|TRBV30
TGTGCCTGGAGTGTAGGCAGGGCGGGGGAGCAGTACTTC
CAWSVGRAGEQYF
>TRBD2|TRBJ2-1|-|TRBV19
TGTGCCAGTGTTAGGCTAGCGGGAGATCTTGAGCAGTTCTTC
CASVRLAGDLEQFF
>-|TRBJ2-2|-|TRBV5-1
TGCGCCAGCAGCTTGCGAGACAGCTCAAGGACCGGGGAGCTGTTTTTT
CASSLRDSSRTGELFF
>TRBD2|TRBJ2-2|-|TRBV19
TGTGCCAGTTCTAGCGGGAACACCGGGGAGCTGTTTTTT
CASSSGNTGELFF
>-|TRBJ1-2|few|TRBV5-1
TGCGCCAGTACAGCTAATTGGCAGGGGAAAGGCTACACCTTC
CASTANWQGKGYTF
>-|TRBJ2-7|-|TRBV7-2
TGTGCCAGCAGCTCAGCAACGACTAGCTACGAGCAGTACTTC
CASSSATTSYEQYF
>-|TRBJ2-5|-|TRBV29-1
TGCAGCGTACGATCGAGTCGGTTTCGGGAGACCCAGTACTTC
CSVRSSRFRETQYF
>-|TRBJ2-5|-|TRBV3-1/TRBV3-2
TGTGCCAGCAGCCAAGAAAATCAGGGGATCGTCCAAGAGACCCAGTACTTC
CASSQENQGIVQETQYF
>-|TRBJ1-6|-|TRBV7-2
TGTGCCAGCAGTCCCCGGACAGTCAATTATAATTCACCCCTCCACTTT
CASSPRTVNYNSPLHF
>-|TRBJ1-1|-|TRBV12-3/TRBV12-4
TGTGCCAGCAGTTTAGGACAGAACACTGAAGCTTTCTTT
CASSLGQNTEAFF
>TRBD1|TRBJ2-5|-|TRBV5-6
TGTGCCAGCAGCTTGGCCAAAGGACAGGGAGGAGAGACCCAGTACTTC
CASSLAKGQGGETQYF
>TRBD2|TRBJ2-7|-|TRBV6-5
TGTGCCAGCAGTTTGGGACTAGCGGCCTACGAGCAGTACTTC
CASSLGLAAYEQYF
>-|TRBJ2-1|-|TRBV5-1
TGCGCCAGCAGCCAAGCGGGCTCCTACAATGAGCAGTTCTTC
CASSQAGSYNEQFF
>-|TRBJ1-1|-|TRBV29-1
TGCAGCGTTGGGGGGGGGAACACTGAAGCTTTCTTT
CSVGGGNTEAFF
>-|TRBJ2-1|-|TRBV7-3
TGTGCCAGCAGCTTAGGTACAGGGCGCTACAATGAGCAGTTCTTC
CASSLGTGRYNEQFF
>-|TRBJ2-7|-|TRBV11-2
TGTGCCAGCAGCTTATCCAGGGGTAACTCCTACGAGCAGTACTTC
CASSLSRGNSYEQYF
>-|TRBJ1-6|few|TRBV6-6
TGTGCCAGCAGTTGGTCGATCCGGGAGGGATCACCCCTCCACTTT
CASSWSIREGSPLHF
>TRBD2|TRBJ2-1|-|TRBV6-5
TGTGCCAGCAGTTACATAGCGGGGAGCTCCTACAATGAGCAGTTCTTC
CASSYIAGSSYNEQFF
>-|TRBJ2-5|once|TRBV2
TGTGCCAGCGGACTCGGACAGCAAGAGACCCAGTACTTC
CASGLGQQETQYF
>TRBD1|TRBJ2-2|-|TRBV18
TGTGCCAGCTCACCACCGACAACAGGGGAAGGGGAGCTGTTTTTT
CASSPPTTGEGELFF
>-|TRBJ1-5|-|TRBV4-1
TGCGCCAGCAGCCAGGTGCGGGGAGGGACCCTGAATCAGCCCCAGCATTTT
CASSQVRGGTLNQPQHF
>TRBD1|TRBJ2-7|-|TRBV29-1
TGCAGCGTGAAGGGACAGGGAGGCTACGAGCAGTACTTC
CSVKGQGGYEQYF
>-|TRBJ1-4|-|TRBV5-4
TGTGCCAGCAGCTTGGGGGGGGGAAATGAAAAACTGTTTTTT
CASSLGGGNEKLFF
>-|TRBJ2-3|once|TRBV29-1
TGCAGCGTTGTTCCTAGGATCACAGATACGCAGTATTTT
CSVVPRITDTQYF
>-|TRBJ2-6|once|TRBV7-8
TGTGCCAGCAGCTTAGCGGGTAGGCAGGGAAATAGGGCTGGGGCCAACGTCCTGACTTTC
CASSLAGRQGNRAGANVLTF